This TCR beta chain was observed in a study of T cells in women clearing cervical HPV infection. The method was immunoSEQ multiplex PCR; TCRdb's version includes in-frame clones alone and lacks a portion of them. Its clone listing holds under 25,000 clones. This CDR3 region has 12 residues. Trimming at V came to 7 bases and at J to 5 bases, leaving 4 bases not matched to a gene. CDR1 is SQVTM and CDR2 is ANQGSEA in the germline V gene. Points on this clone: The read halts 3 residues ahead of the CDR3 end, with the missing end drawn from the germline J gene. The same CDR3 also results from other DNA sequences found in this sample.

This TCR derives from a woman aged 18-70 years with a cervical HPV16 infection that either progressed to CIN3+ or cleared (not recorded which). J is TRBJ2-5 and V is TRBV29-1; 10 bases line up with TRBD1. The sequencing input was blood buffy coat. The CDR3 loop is CSAGGQGETQYF. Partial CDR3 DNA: TGCAGCGCCGGGGGACAGGGGGAGACC.